A single TCR beta chain is shown here with its context. The PBMCs were sourced from fresh peripheral blood (approximately 9 ml). J was trimmed by 4 bases and V by 5 bases; bases with no gene match: 8. Per the germline V gene, CDR1 is PRHDT and CDR2 is FYEKMQ (reference sequence). CDR3 length: 15 residues. Using RNA transcripts as the source, TCR beta CDR3 regions were amplified. Initially, a first-round RT-PCR of the TCR CDR3 employed the HTBI primer set. From the multiplex PCR reads, TCRdb called clonotypes with MiXCR, one entry per CDR3 protein. The sample consists of around 690,000 distinct CDR3 sequences, roughly 17% of them appearing once. This specimen belongs to a study of T cells in Graves' hyperthyroidism and ophthalmopathy.

Sequencing was performed on blood. The chain is built from TRBV13 and TRBJ2-5; TRBD2 aligns across 9 bases. This TCR was sampled from a man aged 50-59 years with Graves' hyperthyroidism. The CDR3 reads CASSLRLAVTETQYF. CDR3 nucleotide sequence: TGTGCCAGCAGCCTAAGACTAGCGGTTACAGAGACCCAGTACTTC.